Sequencing of this TCR beta chain was carried out in a study of CD4+ T cells in melanoma. Study-level results: Neoantigen-specific CD4+ T cells in melanoma reportedly had diverse differentiation states. A reported correlation linked neoantigen-specific CD4+ T cells to CD8+, macrophage and B cell function.

V lost 3 bases to trimming and J lost 4 bases; unmatched junction nucleotides: 0. Germline V gene data show CDR1 as SNHLY and CDR2 as FYNNEI. The length of the CDR3 is 15 residues. Data came from immunoSEQ multiplex PCR; TCRdb stores just in-frame clones and leaves some out. This table holds approximately 5,700 clones, around 68% found once. Concerning this clone: Its antigen is not identified.

This TCR was sampled from a human donor with melanoma. The chain is built from TRBV2 and TRBJ2-1; 13 bases are a match to TRBD2. Input material: cells from a culture (not recorded whether cultured in vitro). CDR3 amino acids: CASSEGLAGYNEQFF. The CDR3 DNA is TGTGCCAGCAGTGAGGGACTAGCGGGGTACAATGAGCAGTTCTTC.